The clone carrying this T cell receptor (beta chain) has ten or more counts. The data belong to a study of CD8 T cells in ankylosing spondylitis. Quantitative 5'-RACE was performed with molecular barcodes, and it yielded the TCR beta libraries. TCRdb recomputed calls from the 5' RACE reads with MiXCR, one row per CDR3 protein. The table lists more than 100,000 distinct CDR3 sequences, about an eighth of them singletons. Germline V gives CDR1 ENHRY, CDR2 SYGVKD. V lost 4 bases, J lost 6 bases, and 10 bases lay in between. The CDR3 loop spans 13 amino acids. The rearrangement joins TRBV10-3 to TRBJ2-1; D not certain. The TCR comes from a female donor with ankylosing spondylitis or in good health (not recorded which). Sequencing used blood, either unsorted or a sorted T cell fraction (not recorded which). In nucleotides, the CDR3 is TGTGCCATCAGTGGTGACCATTCCAATGAGCAGTTCTTC. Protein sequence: CAISGDHSNEQFF.